This T cell receptor beta chain was recovered during a study of STAT5B mutations in CD4+ large granular lymphocyte leukemia. Authors' analysis steps: Clonotypes above 5% were considered putative leukemic clones, totaling fewer than 75. This table comes from immunoSEQ multiplex PCR, and its TCRdb copy is limited to in-frame clones, with some not included. D and trimming come from the DNA, and the V and J calls and clone size come from that table. The table has around 10,000 clones, about 79% seen once. Study-wide points: 25% of private leukemic clonotypes occurred rarely in other patients' non-leukemic repertoires. CD4-sorted patient repertoires seemed more clonal than healthy CD4+ repertoires.

Notes on this clone: Its specificity is unknown.

Either unselected PBMC or bead-purified CD4+, CD4+CD8+, CD57+ or CD56+ cells were sequenced. The sequenced sample was PBMCs. The TCR was taken from a man in his sixties with CD4+ T-cell large granular lymphocyte leukemia.

The CDR3 sequence: CASSPHREWLEQYF. Here the CDR3 DNA reads TGTGCCAGCAGCCCCCACAGGGAATGGCTCGAGCAGTACTTC. V and J are TRBV6-6 and TRBJ2-7; the D gene is possibly TRBD1 (6 bases). Germline V gene sequence: CDR1 MNHNY, CDR2 SVGAGI (reference sequence). V was trimmed by 6 bases and J by 6 bases, leaving 18 bases between them. The CDR3 runs to 14 residues.